The rows below give T cell receptor beta chains drawn from one sample of a study of blood T cell repertoires in COVID-19. Libraries were prepared by immunoSEQ multiplex PCR; TCRdb keeps only in-frame clonotypes and omits some of them. Here the sample spans around 180,000 clones, more than 80% being singletons. The specimen sequenced was peripheral blood. These receptor sequences come from a human donor in a cohort sampled during active COVID-19. Both conserved end residues are part of each CDR3. The order of the fields is CDR3 DNA, CDR3 protein, clone size, D gene, J gene, V gene. A D gene is named only where the DNA matches it firmly. Clone size appears in some rows only: once, few, many, or a class for an expanded clone.

DNA: TGTGCCAGCAGCTTAGCGCAGACGGGCACTGAAGCTTTCTTT; CDR3: CASSLAQTGTEAFF; size: NA; D: NA; J: TRBJ1-1; V: TRBV13
DNA: TGTGCCAGCAGCTTCCGGTTCGTTGGCTACACCTTC; CDR3: CASSFRFVGYTF; size: NA; D: NA; J: TRBJ1-2; V: TRBV5-6
DNA: TGTGCCAGCAGCTGGGACAGGGGGCCCCTGGGGCAGTACTTC; CDR3: CASSWDRGPLGQYF; size: NA; D: TRBD1; J: TRBJ2-7; V: TRBV7-9
DNA: TGTGCCACCAGTGATTTGCGTCCGACTCCTAACTATGGCTACACCTTC; CDR3: CATSDLRPTPNYGYTF; size: NA; D: NA; J: TRBJ1-2; V: TRBV24-1
DNA: TGTGCCAGCAGCTTAGCGAGGACAGGCTACGAGCAGTACTTC; CDR3: CASSLARTGYEQYF; size: NA; D: TRBD1; J: TRBJ2-7; V: TRBV7-2
DNA: TGCGCCAGCAGCCGTTCCGGACAGCGTAGCAATCAGCCCCAGCATTTT; CDR3: CASSRSGQRSNQPQHF; size: NA; D: NA; J: TRBJ1-5; V: TRBV23-1
DNA: TGTGCCAGCAGCTTAGCCCGAGAGACCCAGTACTTC; CDR3: CASSLARETQYF; size: NA; D: NA; J: TRBJ2-5; V: TRBV7-2
DNA: TGCAGCGTTGTTGGTCTAGCGTCTACAAAGTTTAGCACAGATACGCAGTATTTT; CDR3: CSVVGLASTKFSTDTQYF; size: NA; D: NA; J: TRBJ2-3; V: TRBV29-1
DNA: TGCAGCGTGGAGGACAGGGGGCATGATGAAAAACTGTTTTTT; CDR3: CSVEDRGHDEKLFF; size: NA; D: TRBD1; J: TRBJ1-4; V: TRBV29-1
DNA: TGCGCCAGCAGCTTGGGGACAACCTCCTACGAGCAGTACTTC; CDR3: CASSLGTTSYEQYF; size: few; D: NA; J: TRBJ2-7; V: TRBV5-1
DNA: TGCGCCAGCAGCTTGGGTTCCGAGGACGAGCAGTACTTC; CDR3: CASSLGSEDEQYF; size: NA; D: NA; J: TRBJ2-7; V: TRBV5-1
DNA: TGCGCCAGCAGCTGGTATTCAGGGTCGATCGAGCAGTACTTC; CDR3: CASSWYSGSIEQYF; size: NA; D: NA; J: TRBJ2-7; V: TRBV5-1
DNA: TGCGCCAGCAGCTTGGGTGGGGGCGCCCGGAATTCACCCCTCCACTTT; CDR3: CASSLGGGARNSPLHF; size: NA; D: NA; J: TRBJ1-6; V: TRBV5-1
DNA: TGCACCAGCAGCCAAGATCAGAAGCGGGGGAACACCGGGGAGCTGTTTTTT; CDR3: CTSSQDQKRGNTGELFF; size: NA; D: NA; J: TRBJ2-2; V: TRBV1
DNA: TGTGCCAGCAGCTCGGGGACTTCGGGTGGCTACACCTTC; CDR3: CASSSGTSGGYTF; size: NA; D: NA; J: TRBJ1-2; V: TRBV5-6
DNA: TGTGCCAGCAGCTTAGGGTTAGCGGTCACAGATACGCAGTATTTT; CDR3: CASSLGLAVTDTQYF; size: once; D: NA; J: TRBJ2-3; V: TRBV13
DNA: TGCGCCAGCAGCTTGGAAGCCGGGACACTTTACACTGAAGCTTTCTTT; CDR3: CASSLEAGTLYTEAFF; size: NA; D: NA; J: TRBJ1-1; V: TRBV5-1
DNA: TGTGCCAGCAGCTTAGTAGATCAGCCCCAGCATTTT; CDR3: CASSLVDQPQHF; size: NA; D: NA; J: TRBJ1-5; V: TRBV7-9
DNA: TGTGCCATCAGGCCTACAGGGGATCAGCCCCAGCATTTT; CDR3: CAIRPTGDQPQHF; size: NA; D: TRBD1; J: TRBJ1-5; V: TRBV10-3
DNA: TGTGCCAGCAGTTTCGGGAGCACAGATACGCAGTATTTT; CDR3: CASSFGSTDTQYF; size: medium-sized; D: NA; J: TRBJ2-3; V: TRBV12-3/TRBV12-4
DNA: TGTGCCAGCAGTTGGCGGGGGCGGAATCAGCCCCAGCATTTT; CDR3: CASSWRGRNQPQHF; size: NA; D: NA; J: TRBJ1-5; V: TRBV27
DNA: TGTGCCAGCAGCCTGGACGACAGGGCTTTCGTTTTTAATGAAAAACTGTTTTTT; CDR3: CASSLDDRAFVFNEKLFF; size: NA; D: TRBD1; J: TRBJ1-4; V: TRBV11-2
DNA: TGTGCCAGTAGGGGGACAGAAAACACCGGGGAGCTGTTTTTT; CDR3: CASRGTENTGELFF; size: NA; D: TRBD1; J: TRBJ2-2; V: TRBV19
DNA: TGCGCCAGCAGCCAAGATGGGGGGAACACCATATATTTT; CDR3: CASSQDGGNTIYF; size: NA; D: NA; J: TRBJ1-3; V: TRBV4-1
DNA: TGTGCCAGCAGTTACTTCGCGGGGGGTGCAGATACGCAGTATTTT; CDR3: CASSYFAGGADTQYF; size: NA; D: TRBD2; J: TRBJ2-3; V: TRBV6-2/TRBV6-3
DNA: TGCGCCAGCAGCCAAGAGATAGAATGGGACAGGGGGAACACTGAAGCTTTCTTT; CDR3: CASSQEIEWDRGNTEAFF; size: NA; D: TRBD1; J: TRBJ1-1; V: TRBV4-1
DNA: TGTGCCAGCAGCTTAGTAATTTCGACAGGGAATCCCTACGAGCAGTACTTC; CDR3: CASSLVISTGNPYEQYF; size: NA; D: TRBD1; J: TRBJ2-7; V: TRBV7-2
DNA: TGTGCCAGCTCACCCTCTACAGGCAGCTCCTACGAGCAGTACTTC; CDR3: CASSPSTGSSYEQYF; size: once; D: NA; J: TRBJ2-7; V: TRBV18
DNA: TGTGCCTGGAGTCAAAGGACTAGCGGGGGGGCTAGGCAGTACTTC; CDR3: CAWSQRTSGGARQYF; size: NA; D: TRBD2; J: TRBJ2-7; V: TRBV30
DNA: TGTGCCAGCAGCTCCCGCCGGGGGTTAGGGCAGTACTTC; CDR3: CASSSRRGLGQYF; size: NA; D: NA; J: TRBJ2-7; V: TRBV3-1/TRBV3-2
DNA: TGCGCCAGCAGCCAAGACGGGGACCGGGGGGACTATGGCTACACCTTC; CDR3: CASSQDGDRGDYGYTF; size: many; D: NA; J: TRBJ1-2; V: TRBV4-1
DNA: TGTGCCAGCAGCCAAGAGTGGCCGAACTCTGGGGCCAACGTCCTGACTTTC; CDR3: CASSQEWPNSGANVLTF; size: once; D: NA; J: TRBJ2-6; V: TRBV3-1/TRBV3-2
DNA: TGTGCCTGGAGCCCGGGACACATGAACACTGAAGCTTTCTTT; CDR3: CAWSPGHMNTEAFF; size: NA; D: NA; J: TRBJ1-1; V: TRBV30
DNA: TGTGCCAGCAGCCAAGGGCCGTGGGAGACCCAGTACTTC; CDR3: CASSQGPWETQYF; size: NA; D: NA; J: TRBJ2-5; V: TRBV3-1/TRBV3-2
DNA: TGTGCCAGCAGCTTAGAATCCACAACTGAAGCTTTCTTT; CDR3: CASSLESTTEAFF; size: few; D: NA; J: TRBJ1-1; V: TRBV7-9
DNA: TGTGCCAGCAGCTACCTAGCAGGGAACACCGGGGAGCTGTTTTTT; CDR3: CASSYLAGNTGELFF; size: once; D: NA; J: TRBJ2-2; V: TRBV6-6
DNA: TGTGCCAGCTCACGCCGCCGCAGCAGGGACAAAAACATTCAGTACTTC; CDR3: CASSRRRSRDKNIQYF; size: NA; D: NA; J: TRBJ2-4; V: TRBV18
DNA: TGTGCCAGCGGGAGGAACTATAATTCACCCCTCCACTTT; CDR3: CASGRNYNSPLHF; size: NA; D: NA; J: TRBJ1-6; V: TRBV6-6